This T cell receptor beta chain comes out of a study of siplizumab effects on memory and regulatory T cells. Germline V gene lookup returns CDR1 SEHNR and CDR2 FQNEAQ (reference sequence). The junction had 9 bases not matched to a gene; V was cut back by 3 bases and J by 5 bases. CDR3 length: 15 amino acids. The protocol was immunoSEQ multiplex PCR, while the TCRdb copy is restricted to in-frame clones and leaves out a portion. The table has over 100,000 clones, over 90% seen once. V is TRBV7-9 and J is TRBJ1-2; 7 bases map to TRBD1. This receptor was obtained from a human donor in good health. The sequenced sample was Tregs sorted from blood. The CDR3 region has the DNA TGTGCCAGCAGCTTTCAAGGGGGCGCTTGGTATGGCTACACCTTC. The encoded protein is CASSFQGGAWYGYTF.